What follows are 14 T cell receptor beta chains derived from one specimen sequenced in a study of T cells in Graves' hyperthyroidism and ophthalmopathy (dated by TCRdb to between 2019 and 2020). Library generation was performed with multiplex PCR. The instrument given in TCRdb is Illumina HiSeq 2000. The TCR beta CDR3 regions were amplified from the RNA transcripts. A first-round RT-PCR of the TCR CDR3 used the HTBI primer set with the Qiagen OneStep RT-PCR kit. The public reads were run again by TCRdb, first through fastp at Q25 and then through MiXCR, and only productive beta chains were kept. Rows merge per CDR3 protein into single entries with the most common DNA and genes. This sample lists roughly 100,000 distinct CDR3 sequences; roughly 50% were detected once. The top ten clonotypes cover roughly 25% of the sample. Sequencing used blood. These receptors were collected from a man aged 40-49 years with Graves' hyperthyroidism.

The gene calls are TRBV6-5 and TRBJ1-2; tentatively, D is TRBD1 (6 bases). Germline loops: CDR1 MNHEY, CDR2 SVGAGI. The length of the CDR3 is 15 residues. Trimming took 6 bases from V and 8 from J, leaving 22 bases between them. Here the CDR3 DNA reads TGTGCCAGCAGAAGTACCGAGACAGGTTGGGAGGGCTACACCTTC. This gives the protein CASRSTETGWEGYTF.

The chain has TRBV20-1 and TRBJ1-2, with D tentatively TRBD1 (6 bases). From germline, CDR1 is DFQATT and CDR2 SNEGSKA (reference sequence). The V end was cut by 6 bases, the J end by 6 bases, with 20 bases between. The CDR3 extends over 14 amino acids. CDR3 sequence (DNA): TGCAGTGCGCGGCTAGCGGGTGGGGGCGATGGCTACACCTTC. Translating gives CSARLAGGGDGYTF.

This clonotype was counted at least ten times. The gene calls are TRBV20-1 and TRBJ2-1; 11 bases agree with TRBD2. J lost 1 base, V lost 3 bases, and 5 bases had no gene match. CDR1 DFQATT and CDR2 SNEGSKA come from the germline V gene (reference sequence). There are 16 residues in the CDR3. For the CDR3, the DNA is TGCAGTGCTAGTGTGGGACTAGCGGCTTCCTACAATGAGCAGTTCTTC. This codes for CSASVGLAASYNEQFF.

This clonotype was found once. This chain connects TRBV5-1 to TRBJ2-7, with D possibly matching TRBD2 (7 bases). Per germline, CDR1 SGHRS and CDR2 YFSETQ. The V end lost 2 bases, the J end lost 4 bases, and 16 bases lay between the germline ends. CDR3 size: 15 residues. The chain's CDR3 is CASSFGGQGSYEQYF. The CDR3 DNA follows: TGCGCCAGCAGCTTCGGGGGGCAGGGGTCTTACGAGCAGTACTTC. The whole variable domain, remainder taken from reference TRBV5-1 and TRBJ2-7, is KAGVTQTPRYLIKTRGQQVTLSCSPISGHRSVSWYQQTPGQGLQFLFEYFSETQRNKGNFPGRFSGRQFSNSRSEMNVSTLELGDSALYLCASSFGGQGSYEQYFGPGTRLTVT.

For the CDR3, the DNA is TGTGCCAGCAGTGCCATATCGGGCGTCAACGAGCAGTACTTC. Amino acid sequence: CASSAISGVNEQYF. This chain joins TRBV6-1 and TRBJ2-7; D is undetermined. Germline CDR1 and CDR2: MNHNS and SASEGT. CDR3 length: 14 amino acids. V was cut by 4 bases and J by 5 bases, with 15 bases left in between.

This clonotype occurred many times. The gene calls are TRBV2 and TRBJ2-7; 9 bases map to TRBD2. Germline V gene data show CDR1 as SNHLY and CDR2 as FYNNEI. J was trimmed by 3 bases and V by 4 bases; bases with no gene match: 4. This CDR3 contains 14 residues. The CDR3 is CASSGELAGYEQYF. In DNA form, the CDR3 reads TGTGCCAGCAGTGGGGAACTAGCGGGCTACGAGCAGTACTTC.

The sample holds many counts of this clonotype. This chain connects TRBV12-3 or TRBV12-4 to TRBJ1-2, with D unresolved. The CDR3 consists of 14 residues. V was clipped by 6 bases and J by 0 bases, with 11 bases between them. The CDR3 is CASSQDGTNYGYTF. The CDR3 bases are TGTGCCAGCAGCCAGGACGGGACTAACTATGGCTACACCTTC.

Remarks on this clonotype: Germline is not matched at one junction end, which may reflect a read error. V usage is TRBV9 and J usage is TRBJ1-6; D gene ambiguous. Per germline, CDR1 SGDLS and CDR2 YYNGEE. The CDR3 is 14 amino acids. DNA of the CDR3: TGTGCCGGCAGTCCACGACGGGATAATACACCCCTCCACTTT. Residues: CAGSPRRDNTPLHF.

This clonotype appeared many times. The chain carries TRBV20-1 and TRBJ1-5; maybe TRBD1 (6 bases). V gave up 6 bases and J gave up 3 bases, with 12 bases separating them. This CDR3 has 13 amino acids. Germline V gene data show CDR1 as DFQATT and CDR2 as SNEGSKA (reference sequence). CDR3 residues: CSALDRFNQPQHF. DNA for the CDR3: TGCAGTGCCCTCGACAGGTTCAATCAGCCCCAGCATTTT.

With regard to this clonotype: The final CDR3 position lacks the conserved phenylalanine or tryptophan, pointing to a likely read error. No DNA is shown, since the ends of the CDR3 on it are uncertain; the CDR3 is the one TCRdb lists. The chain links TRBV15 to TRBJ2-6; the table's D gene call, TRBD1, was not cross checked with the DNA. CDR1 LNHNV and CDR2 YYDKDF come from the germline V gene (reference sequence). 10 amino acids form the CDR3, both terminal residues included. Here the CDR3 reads CATSRDRGTS.

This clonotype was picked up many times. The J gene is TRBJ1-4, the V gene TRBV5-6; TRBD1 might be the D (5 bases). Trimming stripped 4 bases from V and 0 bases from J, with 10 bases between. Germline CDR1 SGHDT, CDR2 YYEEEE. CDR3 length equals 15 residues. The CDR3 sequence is CASSRRGTTNEKLFF. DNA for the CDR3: TGTGCCAGCAGCCGCCGGGGGACAACTAATGAAAAACTGTTTTTT.

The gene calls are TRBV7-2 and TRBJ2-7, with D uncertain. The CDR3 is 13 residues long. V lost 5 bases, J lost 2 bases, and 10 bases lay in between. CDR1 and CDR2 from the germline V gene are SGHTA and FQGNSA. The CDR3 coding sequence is TGTGCCAGCAGCCTACCGACGGCCTACGAGCAGTACTTC. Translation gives CASSLPTAYEQYF.

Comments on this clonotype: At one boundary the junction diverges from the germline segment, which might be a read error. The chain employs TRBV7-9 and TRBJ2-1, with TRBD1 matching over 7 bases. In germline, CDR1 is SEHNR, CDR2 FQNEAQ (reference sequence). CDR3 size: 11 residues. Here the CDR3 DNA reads TGTGCCAGCAGCTTGGATGGGACAGCCCTATTC. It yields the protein CASSLDGTALF.

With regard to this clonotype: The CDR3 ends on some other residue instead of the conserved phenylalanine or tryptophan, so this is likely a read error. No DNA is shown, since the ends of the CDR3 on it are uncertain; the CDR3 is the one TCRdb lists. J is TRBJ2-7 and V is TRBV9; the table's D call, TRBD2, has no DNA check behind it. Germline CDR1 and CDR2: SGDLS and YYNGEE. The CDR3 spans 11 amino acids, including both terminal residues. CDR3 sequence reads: CASSVDLAQNT.